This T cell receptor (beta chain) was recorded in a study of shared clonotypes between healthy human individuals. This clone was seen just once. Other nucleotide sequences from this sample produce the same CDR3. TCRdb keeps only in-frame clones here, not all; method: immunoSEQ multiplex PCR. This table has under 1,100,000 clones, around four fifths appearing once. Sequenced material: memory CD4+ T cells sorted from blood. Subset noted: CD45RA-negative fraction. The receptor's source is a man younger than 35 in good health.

Here the CDR3 reads CASSPKETQYF. DNA for the CDR3: TGTGCCAGCAGTCCAAAAGAGACCCAGTACTTC. This chain uses TRBV2 with TRBJ2-5; D gene unclear. Germline V gives CDR1 SNHLY, CDR2 FYNNEI. The V end lost 5 bases, the J end lost 3 bases, and 4 bases lay between the germline ends. This CDR3 is built from 11 residues.